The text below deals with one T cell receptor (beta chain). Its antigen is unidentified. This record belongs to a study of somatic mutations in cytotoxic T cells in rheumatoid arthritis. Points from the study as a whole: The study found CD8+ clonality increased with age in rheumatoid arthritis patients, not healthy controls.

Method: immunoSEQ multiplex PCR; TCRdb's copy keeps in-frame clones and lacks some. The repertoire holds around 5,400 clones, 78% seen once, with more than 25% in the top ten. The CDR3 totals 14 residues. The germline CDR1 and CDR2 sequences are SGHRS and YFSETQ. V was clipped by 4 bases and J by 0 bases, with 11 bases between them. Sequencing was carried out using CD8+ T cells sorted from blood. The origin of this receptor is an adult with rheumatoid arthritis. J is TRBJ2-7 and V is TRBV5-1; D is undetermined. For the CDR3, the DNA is TGCGCCAGCAGCGTATATGACCCCTCCTACGAGCAGTACTTC. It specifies CASSVYDPSYEQYF.